The 20 T cell receptor beta chains below all came from one sample that was sequenced in a study of beta chain features in type 1 diabetes. Whole-study results and caveats: TCRB CDR3 length was moderately but significantly reduced in all four CD4+ subsets of Type 1 diabetes patients.

No cognate antigen is known for these TCRs. The whole isolated RNA underwent reverse transcription, so sequencing captured expressed TCRB transcripts. Some clones are missing from TCRdb's copy, which holds only in-frame ones; the method was immunoSEQ multiplex PCR. The sample consists of hundreds of thousands of clones, around 15% of them appearing once. Input material: naive CD4+ T cells from blood. Receptors were obtained from a man aged 18-30 years with type 1 diabetes.

Many counts were recorded for this clone. For the CDR3, the DNA is TGTGCCAGCAGCCGGGGAATCTATGGCTACACCTTC. Its translation is CASSRGIYGYTF. The rearrangement links TRBV14 to TRBJ1-2; D is undetermined. The CDR3 covers 12 residues. Between the trimmed V and J ends, which lost 4 bases and 4 bases, there was a span of 7 bases. Per germline, CDR1 SGHDN and CDR2 FVKESK.

The table lists this clone with a few counts. This chain joins TRBV2 and TRBJ2-1, with D perhaps TRBD1 (6 bases). Trimming removed 4 bases from V and 10 bases from J, with 14 bases in between. Germline values: CDR1 SNHLY, CDR2 FYNNEI. This CDR3 has 13 residues. The CDR3 loop reads CASSVIIGQEQFF. The CDR3 DNA is TGTGCCAGCAGTGTGATAATTGGACAGGAGCAGTTCTTC.

The chain links TRBV20-1 to TRBJ2-3; D is unresolved. The CDR3 runs 11 residues. Trimming cost V 7 bases and J 2 bases, with 7 bases left between them. Germline values: CDR1 DFQATT, CDR2 SNEGSKA (reference sequence). CDR3 in amino acids: CSVEYTDTQYF. CDR3 DNA: TGCAGTGTTGAATACACAGATACGCAGTATTTT.

This clone has a handful of counts. V gene TRBV2 combines with J gene TRBJ2-5, with 8 bases aligning to TRBD1. J was trimmed by 5 bases and V by 3 bases; bases with no gene match: 5. The germline V gene encodes CDR1 SNHLY and CDR2 FYNNEI. The CDR3 spans 14 residues. The CDR3 DNA follows: TGTGCCAGCAGTGAGGACAGGGCTGTGGAGACCCAGTACTTC. Protein product: CASSEDRAVETQYF.

This chain joins TRBV13 and TRBJ2-7; perhaps TRBD1 as D (6 bases). V lost 3 bases and J lost 2, with 17 bases in between. The germline V gene encodes CDR1 PRHDT and CDR2 FYEKMQ (reference sequence). This CDR3 contains 16 residues. CDR3 region: CASSLTLGAGPYEQYF. The CDR3 nucleotides are TGTGCCAGCAGCTTGACCCTGGGGGCAGGACCCTACGAGCAGTACTTC. The complete variable domain, with remaining parts taken from reference TRBV13 and TRBJ2-7, reads AAGVIQSPRHLIKEKRETATLKCYPIPRHDTVYWYQQGPGQDPQFLISFYEKMQSDKGSIPDRFSAQQFSDYHSELNMSSLELGDSALYFCASSLTLGAGPYEQYFGPGTRLTVT.

The genes are TRBV2 and TRBJ2-5, with TRBD2 matching over 7 bases. In germline, CDR1 is SNHLY, CDR2 FYNNEI. The CDR3 runs 13 residues. After removal of 6 bases from V and 1 base from J, the junction contained 2 bases not matched to a gene. This CDR3 is CASRGLPQETQYF. The CDR3, as DNA: TGTGCCAGCAGGGGACTACCCCAAGAGACCCAGTACTTC.

The chain uses TRBV6-5 and TRBJ2-3; 7 nucleotides agree with TRBD1. This CDR3 is built from 13 residues. In germline, CDR1 is MNHEY, CDR2 SVGAGI. Trimming at V came to 7 bases and at J to 4 bases, leaving 5 bases not matched to a gene. The chain's CDR3 is CASTDRAPDTQYF. In nucleotides, the CDR3 is TGTGCCAGCACCGACAGGGCCCCAGATACGCAGTATTTT.

This clone was observed a few times. The CDR3 loop reads CASSTRSSYNEQFF. In nucleotides, the CDR3 is TGTGCCAGCAGTACCAGAAGCTCCTACAATGAGCAGTTCTTC. The chain links TRBV27 to TRBJ2-1; the D is unclear. The CDR3 sequence is 14 residues long. Germline assignment: CDR1 MNHEY and CDR2 SMNVEV (reference sequence). Trimming cost V 5 bases and J 0 bases, with 8 bases left between them.

This clone was seen only a few times. The V call is TRBV30, the J call TRBJ1-5, with 9 bases fitting TRBD1. CDR3 length: 14 amino acids. Trimming at V came to 5 bases and at J to 2 bases, leaving 4 bases not matched to a gene. The germline CDR1 and CDR2 sequences are GTSNPN and SVGIG (reference sequence). The CDR3 spells CAWATGGGNQPQHF. DNA of the CDR3: TGTGCCTGGGCGACAGGGGGTGGCAATCAGCCCCAGCATTTT.

This chain connects TRBV2 to TRBJ1-2; the match to TRBD1 covers 7 bases. V was pared by 4 bases and J by 8 bases, with 10 bases of the junction left unmatched. The CDR3 has 14 amino acids. The germline gives CDR1 SNHLY, CDR2 FYNNEI. The CDR3 sequence: CASSARDSGSGYTF. The CDR3 bases are TGTGCCAGCAGTGCAAGGGACAGTGGGTCCGGCTACACCTTC.

This chain links TRBV18 with TRBJ2-7; D not resolved. Trimming took 4 bases from V and 3 from J, leaving 13 bases between them. CDR1 is KGHSH and CDR2 is LQKENI in the germline V gene. CDR3 length: 14 residues. CDR3 region: CASSLGLPNYEQYF. The CDR3 DNA sequence: TGTGCCAGCTCACTGGGCCTTCCAAACTACGAGCAGTACTTC. Looking up the rest from reference TRBV18 and TRBJ2-7 gives the full variable domain: NAGVMQNPRHLVRRRGQEARLRCSPMKGHSHVYWYRQLPEEGLKFMVYLQKENIIDESGMPKERFSAEFPKEGPSILRIQQVVRGDSAAYFCASSLGLPNYEQYFGPGTRLTVT.

This rearrangement joins TRBV28 to TRBJ2-6; D possibly matches TRBD1 or TRBD2 (5 bases each). CDR1 is MDHEN, CDR2 SYDVKM, per germline. This CDR3 contains 15 residues. Trimming pared 10 bases from V and 4 bases from J, leaving 17 bases between. CDR3 in DNA: TGTGCCACCAAACTCGGGGCTGGCGGGGCCAACGTCCTGACTTTC. Translated: CATKLGAGGANVLTF.

This chain uses TRBV7-2 with TRBJ1-3; possibly TRBD1 for D (5 bases). Per germline, CDR1 SGHTA and CDR2 FQGNSA. The CDR3 covers 15 residues. V dropped 2 bases and J dropped 4 bases, with 12 bases sitting between them. In nucleotides, the CDR3 is TGTGCCAGCAGCTTAAGTCCAGGGCCAGGAAACACCATATATTTT. Protein: CASSLSPGPGNTIYF.

In its sample, this clone was seen a few times. The gene calls are TRBV5-4 and TRBJ1-3; D unclear. V lost 0 bases, J lost 9 bases, and 10 bases lay in between. This CDR3 has 13 residues. The germline CDR1 and CDR2 sequences are SGHNT and YYREEE (reference sequence). The CDR3 bases are TGTGCCAGCAGCTTGGGAAGGGCGGGCACCATATATTTT. Translation: CASSLGRAGTIYF. Variable domain in full (rest from reference TRBV5-4 and TRBJ1-3): ETGVTQSPTHLIKTRGQQVTLRCSSQSGHNTVSWYQQALGQGPQFIFQYYREEENGRGNFPPRFSGLQFPNYSSELNVNALELDDSALYLCASSLGRAGTIYFGEGSWLTVV.

This clone was picked up a small number of times. The rearrangement joins TRBV7-2 to TRBJ1-5; D remains ambiguous. Trimming took off 3 bases at V and 6 bases at J, with 9 bases between the two ends. The CDR3 is 13 amino acids. Germline V gene data show CDR1 as SGHTA and CDR2 as FQGNSA. CDR3 sequence reads: CASSLGMSQPQHF. CDR3 bases: TGTGCCAGCAGCTTGGGGATGAGTCAGCCCCAGCATTTT.

This clone came up a few times. This chain connects TRBV4-1 to TRBJ2-3; D is unresolved. CDR3 length equals 14 residues. V was shortened by 6 bases and J by 0 bases, with 10 bases between the two germline ends. Germline lookup yields CDR1 MGHRA and CDR2 YSYEKL. CDR3 bases: TGCGCCAGCAGTCAGAGTTTAAGCACAGATACGCAGTATTTT. Translated, it gives CASSQSLSTDTQYF.

The chain employs TRBV5-1 and TRBJ1-3; 7 bases line up with TRBD1. Germline V gene sequence: CDR1 SGHRS, CDR2 YFSETQ. CDR3 size: 15 residues. The V and J ends lost 1 base and 3 bases, in that order; junction bases with no gene match: 4. The CDR3 region is CASSLLTGFGNTIYF. CDR3 DNA: TGCGCCAGCAGCTTGTTGACAGGGTTTGGAAACACCATATATTTT.

This clone was seen a few times. Other DNA sequences of this sample code for an identical CDR3. The chain uses TRBV11-1 and TRBJ1-1; D is uncertain. V was shortened by 1 base and J by 1 base, with 4 bases between the two germline ends. Germline V gene sequence: CDR1 SGHAT, CDR2 FQDESV (reference sequence). The CDR3 consists of 13 residues. DNA of the CDR3: TGTGCCAGCAGCTTAGGGGGGAACACTGAAGCTTTCTTT. Translation gives CASSLGGNTEAFF.

This clone was picked up a small number of times. The chain combines TRBV15 with TRBJ2-1; D assignment may be TRBD1 or TRBD2 (5 bases each). The V end was cut by 1 base, the J end by 6 bases, with 16 bases between. Germline V CDR1 and CDR2: LNHNV, YYDKDF (reference sequence). This CDR3 has 16 residues. CDR3 coding DNA: TGTGCCACCAGCAGAGGCCGGGACCCGGGTCTCAATGAGCAGTTCTTC. Amino acid sequence: CATSRGRDPGLNEQFF. Supplemented by reference TRBV15 and TRBJ2-1, the full variable domain reads DAMVIQNPRYQVTQFGKPVTLSCSQTLNHNVMYWYQQKSSQAPKLLFHYYDKDFNNEADTPDNFQSRRPNTSFCFLDIRSPGLGDTAMYLCATSRGRDPGLNEQFFGPGTRLTVL.

The chain has TRBV30 and TRBJ2-6; the D call may be TRBD1 or TRBD2 (5 bases each). Between the trimmed V and J ends, which lost 4 bases and 0 bases, there was a span of 10 bases. CDR1 and CDR2 (germline): GTSNPN, SVGIG (reference sequence). There are 15 residues in the CDR3. DNA of the CDR3: TGTGCCTGGAAGGGACGGGGCTCTGGGGCCAACGTCCTGACTTTC. It is translated as CAWKGRGSGANVLTF.